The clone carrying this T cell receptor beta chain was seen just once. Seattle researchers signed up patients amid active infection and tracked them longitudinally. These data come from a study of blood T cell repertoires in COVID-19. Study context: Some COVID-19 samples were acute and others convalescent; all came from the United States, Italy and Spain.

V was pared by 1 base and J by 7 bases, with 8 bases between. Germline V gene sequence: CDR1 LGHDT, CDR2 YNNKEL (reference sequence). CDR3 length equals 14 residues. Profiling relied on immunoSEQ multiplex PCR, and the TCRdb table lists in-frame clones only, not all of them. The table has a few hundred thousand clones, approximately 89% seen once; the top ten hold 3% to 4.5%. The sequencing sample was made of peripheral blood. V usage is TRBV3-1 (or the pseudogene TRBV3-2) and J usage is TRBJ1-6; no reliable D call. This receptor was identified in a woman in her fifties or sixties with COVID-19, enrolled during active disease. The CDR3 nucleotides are TGTGCCAGCAGCCAAGTCCTTTCCAATTCACCCCTCCACTTT. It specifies CASSQVLSNSPLHF.